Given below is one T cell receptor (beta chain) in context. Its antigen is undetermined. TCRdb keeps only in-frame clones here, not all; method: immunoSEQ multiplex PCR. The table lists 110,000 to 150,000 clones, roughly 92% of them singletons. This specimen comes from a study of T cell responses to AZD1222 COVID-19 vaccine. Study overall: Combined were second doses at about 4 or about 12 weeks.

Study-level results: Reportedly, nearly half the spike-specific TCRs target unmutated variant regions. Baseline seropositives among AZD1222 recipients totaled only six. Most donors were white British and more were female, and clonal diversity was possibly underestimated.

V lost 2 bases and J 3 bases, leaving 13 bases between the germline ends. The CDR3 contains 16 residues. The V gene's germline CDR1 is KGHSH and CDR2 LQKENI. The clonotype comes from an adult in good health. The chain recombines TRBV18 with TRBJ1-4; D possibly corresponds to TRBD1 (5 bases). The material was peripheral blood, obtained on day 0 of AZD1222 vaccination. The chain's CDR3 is CASSPSRGGANEKLFF. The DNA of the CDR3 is TGTGCCAGCTCACCAAGCCGGGGGGGAGCTAATGAAAAACTGTTTTTT.